This paragraph reports one T cell receptor (beta chain). Its antigen is as yet unknown. The data stem from a study of beta chain features in type 1 diabetes. Study-wide findings and caveats: PCR, the amplification step, might favor shorter templates, equally in patients and controls. All four CD4+ subsets of Type 1 diabetes patients contained TCRB CDR3s that were moderately but significantly shorter.

Sorting gave populations that all exceeded 95% purity. Unmatched junction bases numbered 6, after V lost 4 bases and J lost 3 bases. The CDR3 has 16 amino acids. Germline lookup yields CDR1 MGHRA and CDR2 YSYEKL. The study reverse transcribed the entire isolated RNA, so it sequenced expressed TCRB transcripts. Here immunoSEQ multiplex PCR was the method, and the copy in TCRdb shows in-frame clones only, minus some. The data show a few hundred thousand clones, 16% seen once. The material sequenced was naive CD4+ T cells from blood. The chain links TRBV4-1 to TRBJ2-1; 10 positions agree with TRBD2. The receptor comes from a man aged 30-40 years with type 1 diabetes. DNA for the CDR3: TGCGCCAGCAGCCGCCCGGGACTAGCGAGCTACAATGAGCAGTTCTTC. Translated, it gives CASSRPGLASYNEQFF.